Here is one T cell receptor beta chain with its context. In the study's own analysis: Scientists estimated how many nucleated cells there were by amplifying reference gene primers. TCRdb keeps only in-frame clones here, not all; method: immunoSEQ multiplex PCR. V and J calls and clone size come straight from that table; D and trimming were deduced from the DNA. The profile shows under 300,000 clones, 81% of them singletons. These data are taken from a study of blood T cell repertoires in COVID-19. Study in general: COVID-19 samples, acute and convalescent, were from the United States, Italy and Spain. Sample material is recorded as cDNA or gDNA derived from T cells, B-cell-depleted T cells, or PBMCs.

The CDR3 consists of 13 residues. V lost 6 bases to trimming and J lost 8 bases; unmatched junction nucleotides: 6. CDR1 is LNHDA and CDR2 is SQIVND in the germline V gene (reference sequence). The specimen sequenced was peripheral blood. V usage is TRBV19 and J usage is TRBJ1-4; TRBD1 matches at 7 bases. The clonotype comes from a woman in her sixties with active or convalescent COVID-19. CDR3 nucleotide sequence: TGTGCCAGTAGACAGGGGATGAGCGAAAAACTGTTTTTT. It codes for CASRQGMSEKLFF.